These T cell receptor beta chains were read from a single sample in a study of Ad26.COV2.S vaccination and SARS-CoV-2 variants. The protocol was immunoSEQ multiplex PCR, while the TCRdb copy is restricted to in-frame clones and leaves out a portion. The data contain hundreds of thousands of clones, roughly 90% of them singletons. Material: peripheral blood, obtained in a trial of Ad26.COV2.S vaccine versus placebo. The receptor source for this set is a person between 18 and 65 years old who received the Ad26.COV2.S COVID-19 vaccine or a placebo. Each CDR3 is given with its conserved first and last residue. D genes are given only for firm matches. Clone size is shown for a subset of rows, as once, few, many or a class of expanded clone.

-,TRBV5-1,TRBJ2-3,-,TGCGCCAGCAGCCTCATCGGGGATACCACAGATACGCAGTATTTT,CASSLIGDTTDTQYF
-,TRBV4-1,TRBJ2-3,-,TGCGCCAGCGGGTACTTGGGACAAAGCACAGATACGCAGTATTTT,CASGYLGQSTDTQYF
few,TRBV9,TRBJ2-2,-,TGTGCCAGTGCGACCGGGGCCCGGGGGCCCCGGGAGCTGTTTTTT,CASATGARGPRELFF
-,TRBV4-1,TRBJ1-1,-,TGCGCCAGCAGCTCAAGAGAGGGTAACACTGAAGCTTTCTTT,CASSSREGNTEAFF
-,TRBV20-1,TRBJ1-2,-,TGCAGTGCTAGTTATCCGGGTTCTGGCTACACCTTC,CSASYPGSGYTF
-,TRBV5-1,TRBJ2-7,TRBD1,TGCGCCAGCAGAAGGACAGGTGAATGGTCCGAGCAGTACTTC,CASRRTGEWSEQYF
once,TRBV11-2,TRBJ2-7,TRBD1,TGTGCCAGCAGTTTCACATTTTCGGGACAGGGGATAACCTACGAGCAGTACTTC,CASSFTFSGQGITYEQYF
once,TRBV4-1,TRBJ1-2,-,TGCGCCAGCAGCCAAGGGATAGGGGTGTATGGCTACACCTTC,CASSQGIGVYGYTF
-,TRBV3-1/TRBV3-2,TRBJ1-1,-,TGTGCCAGCAGCCCCACTGGGCCCATGAACACTGAAGCTTTCTTT,CASSPTGPMNTEAFF
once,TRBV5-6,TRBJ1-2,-,TGTGCCAGCGGGTTGAGGGAGGGCTACACCTTC,CASGLREGYTF
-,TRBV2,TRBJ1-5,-,TGTGCCAGCAGGGGCAACAGTTATAGCAATCAGCCCCAGCATTTT,CASRGNSYSNQPQHF
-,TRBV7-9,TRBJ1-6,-,TGTGCCAGCAGCCAAGGGACGGGCGCACCCCTCCACTTT,CASSQGTGAPLHF
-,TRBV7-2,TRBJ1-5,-,TGTGCCAGCAGCCCCTGGGGGTTGGGCAATCAGCCCCAGCATTTT,CASSPWGLGNQPQHF
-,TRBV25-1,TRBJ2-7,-,TGTGCCAGCAGTGAATTTAATCGGGTGCACGAGCAGTACTTC,CASSEFNRVHEQYF
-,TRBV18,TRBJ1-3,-,TGTGCCAGCTCACCAGGAAGAGCCTCTGGAAACACCATATATTTT,CASSPGRASGNTIYF
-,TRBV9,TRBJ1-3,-,TGTGCCAGCAGCGTAGCGACAGGAAACACCATATATTTT,CASSVATGNTIYF
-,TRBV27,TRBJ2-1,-,TGTGCCAGCAGTTTAGGACCTAGCTCCTACAATGAGCAGTTCTTC,CASSLGPSSYNEQFF
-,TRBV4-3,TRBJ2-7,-,TGCGCCAGCAGCCAAGACGGCTACTCCTACGAGCAGTACTTC,CASSQDGYSYEQYF
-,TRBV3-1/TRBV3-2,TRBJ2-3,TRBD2,TGTGCCAGCCTAAGCGGGAGAGGGGCAGATACGCAGTATTTT,CASLSGRGADTQYF
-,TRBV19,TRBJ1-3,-,TGTGCCAGTACCCTCCGGGCGGCGGGAAACACCATATATTTT,CASTLRAAGNTIYF
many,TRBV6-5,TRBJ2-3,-,TGTGCCAGCAGCCCCTCCGGGACAAACACAGATACGCAGTATTTT,CASSPSGTNTDTQYF
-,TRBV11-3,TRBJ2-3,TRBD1,TGTGCCAGCAGCCCCCGGACAGGGGAAACAGATACGCAGTATTTT,CASSPRTGETDTQYF
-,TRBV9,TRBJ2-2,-,TGTGCCAGCAGCGTAGTTACCCTCGGGGGAACCGGGGAGCTGTTTTTT,CASSVVTLGGTGELFF
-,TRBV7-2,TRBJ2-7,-,TGTGCCAGCAGCTTAGGCCCCCTGAACAACCGAGGGTCCTACGAGCAGTACTTC,CASSLGPLNNRGSYEQYF
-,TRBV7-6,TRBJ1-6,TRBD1,TGTGCCAGCAGCTCCTCAGGGCGGACAGGTTATAATTCACCCCTCCACTTT,CASSSSGRTGYNSPLHF
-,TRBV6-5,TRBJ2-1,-,TGTGCCAGCAGTCCAAATAATGGTGGTTACAATGAGCAGTTCTTC,CASSPNNGGYNEQFF
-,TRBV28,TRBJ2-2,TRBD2,TGTGCCAGCAGTTTTCCAGCGGGAGTCCCGAACACCGGGGAGCTGTTTTTT,CASSFPAGVPNTGELFF
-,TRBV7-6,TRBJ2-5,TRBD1,TGTGCCAGCAGCATAGGTGGGACAGGGGGTACAGAGACCCAGTACTTC,CASSIGGTGGTETQYF
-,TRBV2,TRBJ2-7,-,TGTGCCAGCAGTGGACAAAACTACGAGCAGTACTTC,CASSGQNYEQYF
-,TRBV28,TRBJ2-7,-,TGTGCCAGCGGGGCTCAGGGGTTCTCCTACGAGCAGTACTTC,CASGAQGFSYEQYF
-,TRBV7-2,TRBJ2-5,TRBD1,TGTGCCAGCAGCATCGGGACAGGGCTGTACTTC,CASSIGTGLYF
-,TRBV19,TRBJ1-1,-,TGTGCCAGTAGTGGGGGTTGGAACACTGAAGCTTTCTTT,CASSGGWNTEAFF
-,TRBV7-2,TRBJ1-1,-,TGTGCCAGCAGCTTAATGGGGGTCCCGGGTACTGAAGCTTTCTTT,CASSLMGVPGTEAFF
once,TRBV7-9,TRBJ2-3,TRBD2,TGTGCCAGCAGCTTTGAGTCCCAATTTAGCGGGATGAAAGATACGCAGTATTTT,CASSFESQFSGMKDTQYF
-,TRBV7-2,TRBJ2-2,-,TGTGCCAGCAGCTTCCGGACGGTCAACACCGGGGAGCTGTTTTTT,CASSFRTVNTGELFF
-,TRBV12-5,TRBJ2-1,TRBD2,TGTGCTAGTGGTTTGGTAATCCGAGCGGGAGTCTACAATGAGCAGTTCTTC,CASGLVIRAGVYNEQFF
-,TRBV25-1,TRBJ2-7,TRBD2,TGTGCCAGCAGTGAATTCGGGGGGAGCGGCGAGCAGTACTTC,CASSEFGGSGEQYF
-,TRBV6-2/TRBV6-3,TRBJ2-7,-,TGTGCCAGCAGCCGCGTTATCAGGGGACCTCCCTACGAGCAGTACTTC,CASSRVIRGPPYEQYF
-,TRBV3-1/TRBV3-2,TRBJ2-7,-,TGTGCCAGCAGCCCCCAAGGAGCGCGTGGGATATACGAGCAGTACTTC,CASSPQGARGIYEQYF
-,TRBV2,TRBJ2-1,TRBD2,TGTGCCAGCAGTGCCCGACTAGCGGCTAACAATGAGCAGTTCTTC,CASSARLAANNEQFF
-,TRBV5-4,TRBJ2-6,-,TGTGCCAGCAGCTCAGTCTCTGGGGCCAACGTCCTGACTTTC,CASSSVSGANVLTF
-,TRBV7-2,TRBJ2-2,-,TGTGCCAGCAGCCCCCTGGCGGGGACCGGGGAGCTGTTTTTT,CASSPLAGTGELFF
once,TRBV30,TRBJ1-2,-,TGTGCCTGGAGTGTACACGGGGGGCAAGGCTACACCTTC,CAWSVHGGQGYTF
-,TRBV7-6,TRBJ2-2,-,TGTGCCAGCAGCCCGAACCTGGGGAAAAAGGACACCGGGGAGCTGTTTTTT,CASSPNLGKKDTGELFF
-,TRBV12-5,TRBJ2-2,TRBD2,TGTGCTAGTGGTTTGGGAGGTTTCCGGGAGGGCCGAGGTACCGGGGAGCTGTTTTTT,CASGLGGFREGRGTGELFF
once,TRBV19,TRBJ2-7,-,TGTGCCAGTAGTACCCACGGGGACTACGAGCAGTACTTC,CASSTHGDYEQYF
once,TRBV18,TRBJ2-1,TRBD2,TGTGCCAGCTCACCACGGGTCGGCGGGGGGGCCACTGAGCAGTTCTTC,CASSPRVGGGATEQFF
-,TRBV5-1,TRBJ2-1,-,TGCGCCAGCAGCAGCCCGGGGGTCGATGAGCAGTTCTTC,CASSSPGVDEQFF
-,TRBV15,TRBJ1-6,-,TGTGCCACCAGCACCCGGACCTATTATAATTCACCCCTCCACTTT,CATSTRTYYNSPLHF
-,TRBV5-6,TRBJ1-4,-,TGTGCCAGCAGCTTATACAGAGATAATGAAAAACTGTTTTTT,CASSLYRDNEKLFF
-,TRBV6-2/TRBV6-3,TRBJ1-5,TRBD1,TGTGCCAGCAGTTTAAGACAGGGGGCGCTTGGACAGCCCCAGCATTTT,CASSLRQGALGQPQHF
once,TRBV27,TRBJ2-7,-,TGTGCCAGCAGTTTATTGCTAGGGGATCTACGATTGCAGTACTTC,CASSLLLGDLRLQYF